This entry lists 8 T cell receptor beta chains sequenced from one sample in a study of blood T cell repertoires in COVID-19. TCRdb's table, derived via immunoSEQ multiplex PCR, lists solely in-frame clones and lacks some. The table records about 280,000 clones, roughly 85% of them present only once. Sequencing was done on a sample of peripheral blood. The receptor set was obtained from a human donor in a cohort sampled during active COVID-19.

This clone has only one observation. This sequence joins TRBV20-1 and TRBJ2-3; 11 bases match TRBD2. J lost 4 bases, V lost 3 bases, and 6 bases had no gene match. The CDR3 covers 15 residues. CDR1 is DFQATT and CDR2 is SNEGSKA in the germline V gene (reference sequence). The CDR3 is CSASPGTSGSDTQYF. The CDR3 DNA sequence: TGCAGTGCTAGTCCTGGGACTAGCGGTTCAGATACGCAGTATTTT.

The rearrangement joins TRBV6-6 to TRBJ1-1; D is undetermined. Germline V gives CDR1 MNHNY, CDR2 SVGAGI (reference sequence). Trimming took 6 bases from V and 5 from J, leaving 22 bases between them. This CDR3 is built from 16 residues. The CDR3 loop is CASSQNLGLEVTEAFF. The CDR3 DNA reads TGTGCCAGCAGCCAAAACCTTGGGTTAGAGGTGACTGAAGCTTTCTTT.

The chain uses TRBV19 and TRBJ2-3; TRBD1 matches 9 bases. CDR1 LNHDA and CDR2 SQIVND come from the germline V gene (reference sequence). This CDR3 region has 15 residues. Trimming at V came to 9 bases and at J to 3 bases, leaving 10 bases not matched to a gene. The CDR3 DNA is TGTGCCAGCAGAACCGGGACAGGGATTACAGATACGCAGTATTTT. Its translation is CASRTGTGITDTQYF.

This clone was detected only a few times. The chain couples TRBV19 to TRBJ1-3; TRBD1 aligns across 7 bases. Trimming cost V 7 bases and J 0 bases; bases outside gene matches: 12. CDR3 length: 17 amino acids. The germline V gene encodes CDR1 LNHDA and CDR2 SQIVND (reference sequence). DNA for the CDR3: TGTGCCAGTACGCCGTTGGGGACAGCCTTCTCTGGAAACACCATATATTTT. Its protein is CASTPLGTAFSGNTIYF.

This chain uses TRBV7-9 with TRBJ2-7, with D perhaps TRBD2 (5 bases). CDR1 is SEHNR, CDR2 FQNEAQ, per germline (reference sequence). The germline V and J ends were trimmed by 2 bases and 5 bases, with 16 bases remaining between them. This CDR3 contains 15 residues. The CDR3: CASSLRPGIDDEQYF. DNA for the CDR3: TGTGCCAGCAGCTTAAGGCCGGGGATTGACGACGAGCAGTACTTC.

The genes are TRBV6-2 or TRBV6-3 and TRBJ1-5; D is undetermined. Trimming left V 3 bases short and J 6 bases short, with 12 bases between. CDR1 MNHEY and CDR2 SVGEGT come from the germline V gene. There are 14 residues in the CDR3. CDR3 in DNA: TGTGCCAGCAGTTATCAGCAGAGAGGTCAGCCCCAGCATTTT. Translated: CASSYQQRGQPQHF.

The chain uses TRBV9 and TRBJ2-1; the match to TRBD2 covers 9 bases. Germline CDR1 reads SGDLS; CDR2 reads YYNGEE. This CDR3 spans 17 amino acids. V gave up 5 bases and J gave up 2 bases; unmatched junction bases: 11. The CDR3 DNA sequence: TGTGCCAGCAGTCTTCGGGGACTAGCCCAGACCTACAATGAGCAGTTCTTC. Residues: CASSLRGLAQTYNEQFF.

The gene calls are TRBV19 and TRBJ1-2; D uncertain. The CDR3 runs 13 residues. Looked up from germline, CDR1 is LNHDA and CDR2 is SQIVND (reference sequence). Deletions cut 6 bases from V and 7 bases from J, with 15 bases between. The CDR3 coding sequence is TGTGCCAGTAGCTTTCAAGGCGGGAGTGGCTACACCTTC. This translates into CASSFQGGSGYTF. Supplemented by reference TRBV19 and TRBJ1-2, the full variable domain reads DGGITQSPKYLFRKEGQNVTLSCEQNLNHDAMYWYRQDPGQGLRLIYYSQIVNDFQKGDIAEGYSVSREKKESFPLTVTSAQKNPTAFYLCASSFQGGSGYTFGSGTRLTVV.